This T cell receptor (beta chain) was profiled in a study of identifying expanded T cells in peripheral blood. V lost 9 bases to trimming and J lost 1 base, with 14 bases between them. CDR1 is SGHTA and CDR2 is FQGTGA in the germline V gene. This CDR3 has 14 amino acids. Profiled with immunoSEQ multiplex PCR; TCRdb holds only in-frame clones, not every one. This sample has tens of thousands of clones, with approximately 91% found just once. Sequenced input: blood. This sequence was found in a person aged 18 to 75 in good health. The J gene is TRBJ2-3, the V gene TRBV7-3; TRBD2 is a possible D gene (6 bases). In DNA form, the CDR3 reads TGTGCCAGGGGTGGCGGGGCCTGCACAGATACGCAGTATTTT. Translating it yields CARGGGACTDTQYF.